This TCR gamma chain was obtained from a study of Vδ1+ human thymocytes. Overall study results and limits: Around a fifth of thymic delta-chain sequences were Vdelta2, with few Vdelta3, unlike blood Vdelta1+ controls. Donors shared many TRG clonotypes but few TRD clonotypes. Highly polyclonal TRG and TRD repertoires with Gaussian CDR3 length distributions appeared in thymus.

After alphabeta T cell depletion, CD3+ Vdelta1+ Vdelta2- thymocytes were sorted. Sequences come from RNA converted to cDNA by reverse transcription. Pooled V-gene forward primers with one constant-region reverse primer generated the CDR3 amplicons by multiplex PCR. TCRdb fed the multiplex PCR reads into CATT to redo clone calling. The sample contains about 22,000 gamma-chain clones, approximately 15% of which appear only once. In the case of this clone: The antigen remains undetermined.

Trimming at V came to 0 bases and at J to 5 bases, leaving 7 bases not matched to a gene. The germline V gene has CDR1 VTNTFY and CDR2 YDVSTARD (reference sequence). This CDR3 spans 14 amino acids. The material sequenced was Vdelta1+ gamma-delta thymocytes from the thymus. The subset was: FACS-sorted CD3+ TCRalphabeta- TCRVdelta1+ TCRVdelta2- thymocytes. The clonotype originates from a child under two years old who had congenital heart surgery. The gene calls are TRGV3 and TRGJ1 or TRGJ2. CDR3 sequence (DNA): TGTGCCACCTGGGACAGGCCCCACAATTATAAGAAACTCTTT. This translates into CATWDRPHNYKKLF.